The clone carrying this TCR beta chain appeared many times. Trimming shortened V by 2 bases and J by 7 bases, and 11 bases separated the two germline ends. Germline-derived CDR1 and CDR2 are MNHNS and SASEGT. The CDR3 is 13 amino acids. TCRdb ran MiXCR on the 5' RACE reads and lists one entry per CDR3 protein. The data contain 300,000 or so distinct CDR3 sequences, 8.1% of them singletons. These data originate in a study of T cells after yellow fever vaccination. Study-wide context: Low-cell-number fractions underwent preparation using SMART-Seq v4 Ultra Low Input.

This receptor was taken from a man younger than 30 who received the YFV17D yellow fever vaccine. The V and J genes are TRBV6-1 and TRBJ1-1; D might be TRBD1 (6 bases). Specimen: PBMCs, collected 45 days after the first yellow fever vaccination. The CDR3 sequence is CASSEKQGREAFF. CDR3 DNA sequence: TGTGCCAGCAGTGAAAAACAGGGACGTGAAGCTTTCTTT.